This is a list of T cell receptor beta chains from one sample in a study of blood T cell repertoires in COVID-19. Only in-frame clones appear in the TCRdb table, and some are missing; sequencing was by immunoSEQ multiplex PCR. The table includes some 170,000 clones, 82% detected once. Sequences were obtained from peripheral blood. The receptors come from a woman aged 70-85 years with acute or convalescent COVID-19. Both conserved end residues are part of each CDR3. D genes are given only for firm matches. Clone size is stated in some rows and not others, as once, few, many or a class when expanded.

clone size,J gene,D gene,V gene,CDR3 DNA,CDR3 protein
once,TRBJ1-1,TRBD1,TRBV25-1,TGTGCCAGCAGTCTAACAGGGGACACTGAAGCTTTCTTT,CASSLTGDTEAFF
once,TRBJ2-5,-,TRBV6-5,TGTGCCAGCAGTTATATGGGGGGTGGAGAGACCCAGTACTTC,CASSYMGGGETQYF
once,TRBJ1-1,TRBD1,TRBV5-1,TGCGCCAGCAGCTTGGTCGACAGGGAACAAGCTTTCTTT,CASSLVDREQAFF
-,TRBJ1-2,TRBD1,TRBV6-1,TGTGCCAGCAGTGAAGGACCAGGGGGCTATGGCTACACCTTC,CASSEGPGGYGYTF
-,TRBJ1-1,TRBD1,TRBV6-5,TGTGCCAGCAGCTCATTACAGGGGGACCCTGAAGCTTTCTTT,CASSSLQGDPEAFF
-,TRBJ1-1,TRBD1,TRBV30,TGTGCCTGGAGCGGACAGGGTTTTCTTTCGGGTGAAGCTTTCTTT,CAWSGQGFLSGEAFF
few,TRBJ1-5,TRBD1,TRBV11-3,TGTGCCAGCAGCTTAGTGTCAGGGGGCGATCAGCCCCAGCATTTT,CASSLVSGGDQPQHF
many,TRBJ2-2,TRBD2,TRBV3-1/TRBV3-2,TGTGCCAGCAGCCCTGAAATTGTGACTAGCATCTCTTTCGGGGAGCTGTTTTTT,CASSPEIVTSISFGELFF
-,TRBJ2-7,TRBD1,TRBV29-1,TGCAGCGTTTCTCGGACAGGCTCCTACGAGCAGTACTTC,CSVSRTGSYEQYF
-,TRBJ2-1,TRBD1,TRBV2,TGTGCCAGCGGACAGGGGATCTACAATGAGCAGTTCTTC,CASGQGIYNEQFF
few,TRBJ2-7,TRBD1,TRBV9,TGTGCCAGCAGCATCCGGGACAGGGAGGGCGAGCAGTACTTC,CASSIRDREGEQYF
-,TRBJ2-3,TRBD2,TRBV7-2,TGTGCCAGCAGCTTAGCTAGCGGGGCGGAGAATACGCAGTATTTT,CASSLASGAENTQYF
-,TRBJ1-1,-,TRBV10-3,TGTGCCATCAGCCAGGAACACACTGAAGCTTTCTTT,CAISQEHTEAFF
-,TRBJ2-1,TRBD2,TRBV7-2,TGTGCCAGCAGCTTAGGGGGCAGCGGGAGCTCCTACAATGAGCAGTTCTTC,CASSLGGSGSSYNEQFF
-,TRBJ2-3,TRBD1,TRBV28,TGTGCCAGCAGCCGCTCCTCTCACAGGGGAATGACAGATACGCAGTATTTT,CASSRSSHRGMTDTQYF
-,TRBJ2-7,TRBD1,TRBV7-2,TGTGCCAGCAGCTCACAGGGGGCGGGTCCCTACGAGCAGTACTTC,CASSSQGAGPYEQYF
-,TRBJ2-1,TRBD2,TRBV14,TGTGCCAGCAGCCAAGAGCGGGGGGGCGCCTACAATGAGCAGTTCTTC,CASSQERGGAYNEQFF
few,TRBJ1-1,-,TRBV5-8,TGTGCCAGCAGCTTGATAAGGCTAGAAGTGTGGACTGAAGCTTTCTTT,CASSLIRLEVWTEAFF
-,TRBJ1-1,-,TRBV4-3,TGCGCCAGCAGCCTGGAAGGGGGAACTGAAGCTTTCTTT,CASSLEGGTEAFF
-,TRBJ1-2,-,TRBV4-1,TGCGCCAGCAGCCAAGATTCGACATCCCTCTATGGCTACACCTTC,CASSQDSTSLYGYTF
-,TRBJ2-7,-,TRBV27,TGTGCCAGCAGTTACTTCCCTCCAAGCTCCTACGAGCAGTACTTC,CASSYFPPSSYEQYF
-,TRBJ2-7,TRBD2,TRBV18,TGTGCCAGCTCACCAGCGGGAGGCTCCTACGAGCAGTACTTC,CASSPAGGSYEQYF
-,TRBJ2-3,TRBD2,TRBV6-1,TGTGCCAGCAGTGAAAGACTAGCGGGGGGCGCCCAGTATTTT,CASSERLAGGAQYF
-,TRBJ1-6,-,TRBV30,TGTGCCTGGAGCGTTCAGGAGGATTCACCCCTCCACTTT,CAWSVQEDSPLHF
few,TRBJ1-6,-,TRBV6-5,TGTGCCAGCATTACGGACAGATTTAGGTCACCCCTCCACTTT,CASITDRFRSPLHF
-,TRBJ2-3,TRBD2,TRBV5-6,TGTGCCAGCAGCTTAGCGGGAGGTTCAGATACGCAGTATTTT,CASSLAGGSDTQYF
-,TRBJ1-2,TRBD1,TRBV19,TGTGCCAGTAGTCCGGGGGACAGAGCTAACTATGGCTACACCTTC,CASSPGDRANYGYTF
-,TRBJ2-1,TRBD2,TRBV19,TGTGCCAGTAGTCCTCGGGGACAACGGGGGGGGAATGAGCAGTTCTTC,CASSPRGQRGGNEQFF
once,TRBJ1-2,-,TRBV19,TGTGCCAGTAGTAAGGGGGATGGCTACACCTTC,CASSKGDGYTF
-,TRBJ2-7,TRBD2,TRBV28,TGTGCCAGCAGTATCGGACTAGCGGTCTCCTACGAGCAGTACTTC,CASSIGLAVSYEQYF
-,TRBJ2-5,-,TRBV7-9,TGTGCCAGCAGCTTAGGTCCGAGGGTTTTTGGGGAGACCCAGTACTTC,CASSLGPRVFGETQYF
-,TRBJ2-5,TRBD2,TRBV7-2,TGTGCCAGCAACCGGGGAGGGGTCCAAGAGACCCAGTACTTC,CASNRGGVQETQYF
-,TRBJ1-1,-,TRBV7-9,TGTGCCAGCAGCCTAGGGTGGGGCAGGAACACTGAAGCTTTCTTT,CASSLGWGRNTEAFF
-,TRBJ2-5,TRBD2,TRBV27,TGTGCCAGCAGTCTCCGACTAGCGGCCCAAGAGACCCAGTACTTC,CASSLRLAAQETQYF
-,TRBJ1-2,-,TRBV27,TGTGCCAGCAGGGCGGACTATGGCTACACCTTC,CASRADYGYTF
-,TRBJ1-1,TRBD1,TRBV5-1,TGCGCCAGCAGCTTGGCGGGGACAGAGAACACTGAAGCTTTCTTT,CASSLAGTENTEAFF
few,TRBJ2-1,TRBD2,TRBV7-9,TGTGCCAGCAGCCCACTAGCGGGGGTAGGCCCGAGCTCCTACAATGAGCAGTTCTTC,CASSPLAGVGPSSYNEQFF
-,TRBJ2-1,TRBD1,TRBV29-1,TGCAGCGTCCCCGGGACAGGGGGCTTTCTTATACGTGGGAATGAGCAGTTCTTC,CSVPGTGGFLIRGNEQFF
-,TRBJ1-2,-,TRBV6-1,TGTGCCAGCAGTGATACGTGGGTAGGGGATGGCTACACCTTC,CASSDTWVGDGYTF
few,TRBJ2-1,-,TRBV5-4,TGTGCCAGCAGCTTGAAGTATGCGGGGAATGAGCAGTTCTTC,CASSLKYAGNEQFF
-,TRBJ2-3,TRBD2,TRBV7-3,TGTGCCAGCAGCTTAAGTATCGCGGGGGGCGGCACAGATACGCAGTATTTT,CASSLSIAGGGTDTQYF
-,TRBJ1-2,-,TRBV7-8,TGTGCCAGCAGCCTCTCGACAGCCCCATTTCCTTATGGCTACACCTTC,CASSLSTAPFPYGYTF